This is a list of T cell receptor beta chains from one sample in a study of OX40 agonist ivuxolimab in advanced cancers. Profiled with immunoSEQ multiplex PCR; TCRdb holds only in-frame clones, not every one. The table has about 100,000 clones, more than 85% seen once. Specimen: CD4+ or CD8+ T cells sorted from blood, collected in a trial of the OX40 agonist ivuxolimab. Receptors originate from an adult with an advanced solid tumor such as melanoma, head and neck, liver or kidney cancer. Each CDR3 is given with its conserved first and last residue. The order of the fields is D gene, J gene, V gene, clone size, CDR3 DNA, CDR3 protein. D genes are given only for firm matches. Where a row states a size, it is once, few, many or the class of an expanded clone; other rows omit it.

D: TRBD2; J: TRBJ2-1; V: TRBV7-8; size: .; DNA: TGTGCCAGCAGCTTACCCGCGACAGGGAGTTTAGCGGGAGGGCAGTATGAGCAGTTCTTC; CDR3: CASSLPATGSLAGGQYEQFF
D: TRBD2; J: TRBJ2-1; V: TRBV11-3; size: .; DNA: TGTGCCAGCAGCTTAGATGGTAGCGGGGCATACAATGAGCAGTTCTTC; CDR3: CASSLDGSGAYNEQFF
D: TRBD1; J: TRBJ1-2; V: TRBV6-6; size: .; DNA: TGTGCCAGCAGTTACTCGGACAGGGGGAACTATGGCTACACCTTC; CDR3: CASSYSDRGNYGYTF
D: .; J: TRBJ1-1; V: TRBV28; size: .; DNA: TGTGCCAGCAGTTATTGGTCAGAGGTAGGGGACACTGAAGCTTTCTTT; CDR3: CASSYWSEVGDTEAFF
D: .; J: TRBJ2-3; V: TRBV4-1; size: .; DNA: TGCGCCAGCAGCCAAGTCGGCAAACTCGGGTTGCAGTATTTT; CDR3: CASSQVGKLGLQYF
D: TRBD2; J: TRBJ2-5; V: TRBV9; size: .; DNA: TGTGCCAGCAGCCTATACCCGAGCGGGAACCAAGAGACCCAGTACTTC; CDR3: CASSLYPSGNQETQYF
D: TRBD2; J: TRBJ2-7; V: TRBV7-6; size: few; DNA: TGTGCCAGCAGCTCAATCCCGGGACTAGCGGGAGGGGGTGAGCAGTACTTC; CDR3: CASSSIPGLAGGGEQYF
D: TRBD1; J: TRBJ1-2; V: TRBV28; size: .; DNA: TGTGCCAGCAGCCTTATTTTCGGGACAGGGAACTATGGCTACACCTTC; CDR3: CASSLIFGTGNYGYTF
D: .; J: TRBJ2-2; V: TRBV9; size: .; DNA: TGTGCCAGCAGCCCAAGAGTGGGGCTTCCGGGCCACACCGGGGAGCTGTTTTTT; CDR3: CASSPRVGLPGHTGELFF
D: .; J: TRBJ2-1; V: TRBV11-3; size: once; DNA: TGTGCCAGCGGGGTTGAGGATGAGCAGTTCTTC; CDR3: CASGVEDEQFF
D: .; J: TRBJ1-1; V: TRBV5-1; size: .; DNA: TGCGCCAGCAGCGGGGGGACAATGAGGGGTACTGAAGCTTTCTTT; CDR3: CASSGGTMRGTEAFF
D: .; J: TRBJ1-1; V: TRBV11-3; size: .; DNA: TGTGCCAGCAGCTTAGATCCGACAGCAACTGAAGCTTTCTTT; CDR3: CASSLDPTATEAFF